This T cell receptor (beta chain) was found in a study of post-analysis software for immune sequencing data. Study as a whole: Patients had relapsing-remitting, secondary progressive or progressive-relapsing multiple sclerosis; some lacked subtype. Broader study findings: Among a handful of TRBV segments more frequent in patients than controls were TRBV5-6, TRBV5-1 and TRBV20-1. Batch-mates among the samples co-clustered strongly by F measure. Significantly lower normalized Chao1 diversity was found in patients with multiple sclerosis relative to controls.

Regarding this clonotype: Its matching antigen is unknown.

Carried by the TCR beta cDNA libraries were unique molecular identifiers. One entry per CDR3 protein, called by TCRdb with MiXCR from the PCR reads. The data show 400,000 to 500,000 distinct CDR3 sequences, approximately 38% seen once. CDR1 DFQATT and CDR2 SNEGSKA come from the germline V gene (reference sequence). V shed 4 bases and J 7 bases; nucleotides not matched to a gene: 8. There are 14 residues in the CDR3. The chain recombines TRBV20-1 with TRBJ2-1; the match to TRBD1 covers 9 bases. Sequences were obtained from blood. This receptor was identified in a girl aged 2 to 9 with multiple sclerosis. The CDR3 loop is CSATTGGSKNEQFF. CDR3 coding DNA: TGCAGTGCTACCACAGGGGGCAGTAAGAATGAGCAGTTCTTC.